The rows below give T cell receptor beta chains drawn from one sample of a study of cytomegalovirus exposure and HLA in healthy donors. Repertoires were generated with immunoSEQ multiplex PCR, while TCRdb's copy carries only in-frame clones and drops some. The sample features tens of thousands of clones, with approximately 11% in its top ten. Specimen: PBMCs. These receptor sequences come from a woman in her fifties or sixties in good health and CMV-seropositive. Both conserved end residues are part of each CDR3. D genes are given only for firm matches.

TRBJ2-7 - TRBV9 CASSVGPGSYEQYF TGTGCCAGCAGCGTAGGTCCGGGCTCCTACGAGCAGTACTTC
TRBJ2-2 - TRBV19 CASNVASNTGELFF TGTGCCAGTAACGTAGCTTCGAACACCGGGGAGCTGTTTTTT
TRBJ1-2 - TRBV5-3 CARSLARGQYGYTF TGTGCCAGAAGCTTGGCCAGGGGCCAATATGGCTACACCTTC
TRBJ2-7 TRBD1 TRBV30 CACVTGGLMKYEQYF TGCGCCTGTGTTACAGGGGGCCTAATGAAGTACGAGCAGTACTTC
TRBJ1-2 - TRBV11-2 CASSPRGIDGYTF TGTGCCAGCAGCCCTCGGGGGATCGATGGCTACACCTTC
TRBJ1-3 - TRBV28 CASSPYRFSGNTIYF TGTGCCAGCAGTCCTTACAGGTTCTCTGGAAACACCATATATTTT
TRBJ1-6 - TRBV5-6 CASSSENSPLHF TGTGCCAGCAGTTCAGAAAATTCACCCCTCCACTTT
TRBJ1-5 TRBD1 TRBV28 CASSLRQGDQPQHF TGTGCCAGCAGTTTGCGGCAGGGGGATCAGCCCCAGCATTTT
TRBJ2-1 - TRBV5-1 CASSLALDTQFF TGCGCCAGCAGCTTGGCCTTGGACACCCAGTTCTTC
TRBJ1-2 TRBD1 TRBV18 CASSSTGNYGYTF TGTGCCAGCTCATCGACAGGGAACTATGGCTACACCTTC
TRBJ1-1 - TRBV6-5 CASSYLGGAEAFF TGTGCCAGCAGTTACCTGGGAGGAGCTGAAGCTTTCTTT
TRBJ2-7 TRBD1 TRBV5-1 CASSSQGTGAYEQYF TGCGCCAGCAGCTCCCAAGGGACAGGGGCCTACGAGCAGTACTTC
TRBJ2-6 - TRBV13 CASSLDPGSGANVLTF TGTGCCAGCAGCTTGGATCCGGGATCTGGGGCCAACGTCCTGACTTTC
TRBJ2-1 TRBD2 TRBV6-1 CASSEASGGRLNEQFF TGTGCCAGCAGTGAAGCGTCGGGCGGGAGGTTGAATGAGCAGTTCTTC
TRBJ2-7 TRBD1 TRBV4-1 CASSQLGQGRYEQYF TGCGCCAGCAGCCAATTGGGACAGGGTAGGTACGAGCAGTACTTC
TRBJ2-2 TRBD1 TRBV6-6 CASSRDRNTGELFF TGTGCCAGCAGTCGGGACAGGAACACCGGGGAGCTGTTTTTT
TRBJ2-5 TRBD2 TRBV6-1 CASRDLTSHYETQYF TGTGCCAGCAGGGATTTGACTAGCCACTACGAGACCCAGTACTTC
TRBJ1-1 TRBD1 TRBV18 CASSMGQLTEAFF TGTGCCAGCTCAATGGGACAGTTGACTGAAGCTTTCTTT
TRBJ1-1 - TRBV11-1 CASSSRLGANTEAFF TGTGCCAGCAGCTCCCGACTGGGGGCGAACACTGAAGCTTTCTTT
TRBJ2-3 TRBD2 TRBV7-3 CASSLTGLAGPDTQYF TGTGCCAGCAGCTTAACGGGGTTAGCGGGACCTGATACGCAGTATTTT
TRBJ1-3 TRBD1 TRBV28 CASSSGQFSGNTIYF TGTGCCAGCAGTTCGGGACAGTTCTCTGGAAACACCATATATTTT
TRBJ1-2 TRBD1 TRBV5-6 CASSFGTGFLSSRGYTF TGTGCCAGCAGCTTCGGGACAGGGTTTTTATCAAGTCGTGGCTACACCTTC
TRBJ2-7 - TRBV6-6 CASSYSGLPEQYF TGTGCCAGCAGTTACTCCGGTTTGCCCGAGCAGTACTTC
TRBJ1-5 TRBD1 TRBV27 CASSPQQGNQPQHF TGTGCCAGCAGTCCCCAACAGGGGAATCAGCCCCAGCATTTT
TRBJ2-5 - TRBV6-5 CASSANRETQYF TGTGCCAGCAGCGCGAACCGAGAGACCCAGTACTTC
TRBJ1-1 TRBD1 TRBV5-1 CASQRTSQTGTEAFF TGCGCCAGCCAAAGGACTAGCCAGACAGGGACTGAAGCTTTCTTT